The clone carrying this TCR beta chain was found a few times. This specimen belongs to a study of blood T cell repertoires in COVID-19. V lost 2 bases, J lost 6 bases, and 11 bases stayed unmatched. The V gene's germline CDR1 is SGHTA and CDR2 FQGNSA. The CDR3 contains 19 residues. The study recruited people aged about 18 to 89 years across around 24 US areas. Participants' reported clinical history set cohort assignment. Exposed participants came across a COVID-19 case within 2 weeks before study entry. Sequencing used immunoSEQ multiplex PCR; TCRdb keeps in-frame clones, though not all of them. The sample holds hundreds of thousands of clones, around nine tenths seen once.

The TCR comes from a woman aged 18-29 years who had been exposed to COVID-19. The chain combines TRBV7-2 with TRBJ2-1; 15 bases align to TRBD2. Source material: PBMCs or T cells enriched from blood (not recorded which). DNA of the CDR3: TGTGCCAGCAGCTTATTGTCAGGGGGACTAGCGGGGGGCTCCAATGAGCAGTTCTTC. As protein: CASSLLSGGLAGGSNEQFF.